The 22 T cell receptor beta chains reported below all come from one sample, sequenced in a study of cytomegalovirus exposure and HLA in healthy donors. PCR primers comprised 60 Vbeta and 13 Jbeta primers. The table came from immunoSEQ multiplex PCR; TCRdb's copy has only in-frame clones and leaves some out. The table shows roughly 130,000 clones, with over 50% occurring only once. Source material: PBMCs. These TCRs come from a middle-aged woman in good health and CMV-seropositive.

This clone was seen a handful of times. CDR3 residues: CSALSGNTIYF. The CDR3 nucleotides read TGCAGTGCTTTATCGGGAAACACCATATATTTT. The chain combines TRBV20-1 with TRBJ1-3, with D unresolved. The CDR3 runs 11 residues. The germline CDR1 and CDR2 sequences are DFQATT and SNEGSKA (reference sequence). V lost 5 bases, J lost 4 bases, and 6 bases lay in between.

This clone was picked up one time. This chain connects TRBV19 to TRBJ1-6; a possible D gene is TRBD1 (6 bases). The germline V gene has CDR1 LNHDA and CDR2 SQIVND (reference sequence). The CDR3 has 14 amino acids. V dropped 5 bases and J dropped 11 bases, with 16 bases sitting between them. The CDR3 spells CASSGHGTSAPLHF. In DNA form, the CDR3 reads TGTGCCAGTAGTGGGCACGGGACATCTGCACCCCTCCACTTT.

The chain employs TRBV7-9 and TRBJ1-1; D gene unclear. The germline V gene encodes CDR1 SEHNR and CDR2 FQNEAQ (reference sequence). CDR3 length equals 12 residues. V was trimmed by 5 bases and J by 4 bases, leaving 8 bases between them. The CDR3 sequence is CASSPGLTEAFF. The DNA for the CDR3 is TGTGCCAGCAGCCCTGGCCTCACTGAAGCTTTCTTT.

The chain has TRBV5-1 and TRBJ1-6; no firm D call. Deletions cut 0 bases from V and 11 bases from J, with 6 bases between. The CDR3 is 12 amino acids. Germline-derived CDR1 and CDR2 are SGHRS and YFSETQ. In nucleotides, the CDR3 is TGCGCCAGCAGCTTGGGAGGTACACCCCTCCACTTT. Amino acids: CASSLGGTPLHF.

The chain joins TRBV18 to TRBJ2-1; TRBD1 aligns across 8 bases. Germline V gives CDR1 KGHSH, CDR2 LQKENI. Losses at the gene ends were 5 bases for V and 14 bases for J; bases not matched to a gene: 5. The CDR3 loop spans 11 amino acids. This CDR3 is CASSNQGAEFF. Here the CDR3 DNA reads TGTGCCAGCTCAAACCAGGGGGCAGAGTTCTTC.

V gene TRBV5-8 combines with J gene TRBJ1-5; 8 bases agree with TRBD1. V was clipped by 5 bases and J by 5 bases; unmatched bases: 9. The CDR3 is 15 amino acids. Germline V lookup: CDR1 SGHTS, CDR2 YDEGEE. The CDR3 bases are TGTGCCAGCAGACGAAACAGGGGGGGAGATCAGCCCCAGCATTTT. This translates into CASRRNRGGDQPQHF. The variable domain in full, completed from reference TRBV5-8 and TRBJ1-5, reads EAGVTQSPTHLIKTRGQQATLRCSPISGHTSVYWYQQALGLGLQFLLWYDEGEERNRGNFPPRFSGRQFPNYSSELNVNALELEDSALYLCASRRNRGGDQPQHFGDGTRLSIL.

J is TRBJ1-2 and V is TRBV9, with D hard to call. This CDR3 spans 13 amino acids. Trimming cost V 0 bases and J 3 bases, with 6 bases left between them. The germline V gene encodes CDR1 SGDLS and CDR2 YYNGEE. The CDR3 DNA follows: TGTGCCAGCAGCGTAGAAACAGACTATGGCTACACCTTC. Encoded protein: CASSVETDYGYTF.

V is TRBV28 and J is TRBJ2-7, with TRBD2 as a possible D gene (6 bases). Germline CDR1 MDHEN, CDR2 SYDVKM. Trimming took 2 bases from V and 9 from J, leaving 11 bases between them. This CDR3 has 12 amino acids. The CDR3 DNA reads as TGTGCCAGCAGTTTACTACGGGAGTGGCAGTACTTC. It encodes CASSLLREWQYF. Supplemented by reference TRBV28 and TRBJ2-7, the full variable domain reads DVKVTQSSRYLVKRTGEKVFLECVQDMDHENMFWYRQDPGLGLRLIYFSYDVKMKEKGDIPEGYSVSREKKERFSLILESASTNQTSMYLCASSLLREWQYFGPGTRLTVT.

This rearrangement joins TRBV30 to TRBJ1-4, with D unresolved. The CDR3 consists of 14 residues. The V end lost 1 base, the J end lost 5 bases, and 11 bases lay between the germline ends. CDR1 and CDR2 (germline): GTSNPN, SVGIG (reference sequence). In nucleotides, the CDR3 is TGTGCCTGGAGTGAGGCAGGCGGGAATGAAAAACTGTTTTTT. This codes for CAWSEAGGNEKLFF.

CDR3: CAIKDPGSRSTDTQYF. The CDR3 DNA is TGTGCCATCAAAGACCCCGGGAGCCGGAGCACAGATACGCAGTATTTT. The chain recombines TRBV10-3 with TRBJ2-3; D is possibly TRBD2 (6 bases). Germline V gene data show CDR1 as ENHRY and CDR2 as SYGVKD. Between the trimmed V and J ends, which lost 7 bases and 0 bases, there was a span of 17 bases. The CDR3 spans 16 residues.

This chain links TRBV14 with TRBJ2-7; 7 nucleotides align to TRBD1. Germline V gene sequence: CDR1 SGHDN, CDR2 FVKESK. The CDR3 covers 14 residues. V shed 4 bases and J 3 bases; nucleotides not matched to a gene: 6. The chain's CDR3 is CASSRTAGGYEQYF. CDR3 bases: TGTGCCAGCAGCCGAACCGCAGGGGGCTACGAGCAGTACTTC.

CDR3 sequence reads: CATDIGIQYF. In nucleotides, the CDR3 is TGTGCCACCGACATAGGCATTCAGTACTTC. The rearrangement links TRBV6-1 to TRBJ2-4; no reliable D call. CDR3 length: 10 residues. Trimming shortened V by 10 bases and J by 9 bases, and 10 bases separated the two germline ends. Per the germline V gene, CDR1 is MNHNS and CDR2 is SASEGT.

A few counts support this clone. The V call is TRBV29-1, the J call TRBJ1-2; 8 nucleotides align to TRBD1. This CDR3 has 16 residues. Germline V gene sequence: CDR1 SQVTM, CDR2 ANQGSEA. V was clipped by 6 bases and J by 6 bases; unmatched bases: 18. CDR3 amino acids: CSVQGTGPLSGDGYTF. CDR3 nucleotides: TGCAGCGTCCAAGGGACAGGCCCTCTATCTGGAGATGGCTACACCTTC.

The chain uses TRBV12-5 and TRBJ1-2, with 7 bases matching TRBD1. This CDR3 spans 16 amino acids. The V and J ends lost 6 bases and 4 bases, in that order; junction bases with no gene match: 14. Germline V CDR1 and CDR2: LGHNT, FRNRAP. CDR3 sequence: CASGPANRGLGYGYTF. The CDR3 DNA is TGTGCTAGTGGCCCAGCAAACAGGGGCCTAGGCTATGGCTACACCTTC.

The chain joins TRBV6-5 to TRBJ1-3; D perhaps matches TRBD1 (6 bases). Germline values: CDR1 MNHEY, CDR2 SVGAGI. The V end was cut by 5 bases, the J end by 2 bases, with 13 bases between. This CDR3 comprises 15 residues. The CDR3 protein is CASSLQGGTGNTIYF. The DNA for the CDR3 is TGTGCCAGCAGTCTACAGGGCGGAACTGGAAACACCATATATTTT.

This clone appeared a few times. The V gene is TRBV9, the J gene TRBJ2-7; 8 nucleotides line up with TRBD2. Germline V gives CDR1 SGDLS, CDR2 YYNGEE. Losses at the gene ends were 0 bases for V and 3 bases for J; bases not matched to a gene: 5. The CDR3 consists of 15 residues. The CDR3 loop reads CASSVESAGVYEQYF. The CDR3 bases are TGTGCCAGCAGCGTAGAGTCAGCGGGAGTCTACGAGCAGTACTTC.

The V call is TRBV28, the J call TRBJ1-2; 8 bases line up with TRBD1. This CDR3 contains 13 residues. V shed 6 bases, J shed 5 bases, and the junction held 5 bases outside the gene matches. Germline-derived CDR1 and CDR2 are MDHEN and SYDVKM. The CDR3 protein is CASRAGQGYGYTF. DNA of the CDR3: TGTGCCAGCAGGGCCGGACAGGGTTATGGCTACACCTTC.

The chain is built from TRBV2 and TRBJ2-1; TRBD2 matches 12 bases. This CDR3 region has 16 residues. V was clipped by 6 bases and J by 6 bases; unmatched bases: 9. Per germline, CDR1 SNHLY and CDR2 FYNNEI. CDR3 residues: CASRGLAGKSGNEQFF. The DNA for the CDR3 is TGTGCCAGCAGAGGACTAGCGGGGAAGTCGGGCAATGAGCAGTTCTTC.

A note on this clone: The junction differs from germline at one of its ends, possibly a read error. V gene TRBV13 combines with J gene TRBJ1-1; weak D call: TRBD1 (6 bases). Germline assignment: CDR1 PRHDT and CDR2 FYEKMQ (reference sequence). This CDR3 has 14 residues. CDR3 residues: CAGSSQGLNTEAFF. In DNA, the CDR3 is TGTGCCGGCAGCTCACAGGGTTTGAACACTGAAGCTTTCTTT.

The V call is TRBV5-1, the J call TRBJ2-2, with TRBD2 identical over 8 bases. The junction had 13 bases not matched to a gene; V was cut back by 4 bases and J by 5 bases. The CDR3 extends over 17 amino acids. Germline CDR1 SGHRS, CDR2 YFSETQ. The CDR3 protein is CASSGTEIAGYTGELFF. The CDR3 region has the DNA TGCGCCAGCAGCGGAACGGAGATAGCGGGATATACCGGGGAGCTGTTTTTT.

The chain links TRBV6-5 to TRBJ2-2, with D perhaps matching TRBD1 (5 bases). CDR1 is MNHEY, CDR2 SVGAGI, per germline. This CDR3 spans 14 amino acids. Trimming took off 2 bases at V and 5 bases at J, with 9 bases between the two ends. In nucleotides, the CDR3 is TGTGCCAGCAGTTACCAGGGTGGAACCGGGGAGCTGTTTTTT. Residues: CASSYQGGTGELFF.

As for this clone: Other nucleotide sequences from this sample produce the same CDR3. The chain couples TRBV6-4 to TRBJ1-1; tentative D call: TRBD1 (5 bases). The CDR3 loop spans 14 amino acids. Germline lookup yields CDR1 MRHNA and CDR2 SNTAGT. The germline V and J ends were trimmed by 0 bases and 4 bases, with 9 bases remaining between them. In DNA, the CDR3 is TGTGCCAGCAGTGACTCAGGGGTGATCACTGAAGCTTTCTTT. Translation gives CASSDSGVITEAFF.